What follows describes a single T cell receptor beta chain. An assay was performed, and its level was deep. Profiled with immunoSEQ multiplex PCR; TCRdb holds only in-frame clones, not every one. Among 550,000 to 800,000 clones listed, approximately 74% were seen once. This specimen belongs to a study of shared clonotypes between healthy human individuals. Overall study: A couple of female and a few male donors aged 18 to 49 were enrolled.

The CDR3 length is 17 residues. The V gene's germline CDR1 is SGHAT and CDR2 FQNNGV. After removal of 1 base from V and 0 bases from J, the junction contained 7 bases not matched to a gene. The specimen was memory CD4+ T cells sorted from blood. As for subset: CD45RA-negative fraction. The clonotype originates from a woman aged 25-40 years in good health. V gene TRBV11-2 combines with J gene TRBJ1-1; 8 bases are shared with TRBD1. The CDR3 DNA reads as TGTGCCAGCAGCTTAGCTCTAGGACAGGGATTGAACACTGAAGCTTTCTTT. Translating it yields CASSLALGQGLNTEAFF. The full variable domain, rest sourced from reference TRBV11-2 and TRBJ1-1, is EAGVAQSPRYKIIEKRQSVAFWCNPISGHATLYWYQQILGQGPKLLIQFQNNGVVDDSQLPKDRFSAERLKGVDSTLKIQPAKLEDSAVYLCASSLALGQGLNTEAFFGQGTRLTVV.